This T cell receptor beta chain is from a study of blood T cell repertoires in COVID-19. Background on the study: The origin of the acute and convalescent COVID-19 samples was the United States, Italy and Spain.

Under the authors' procedure: By means of reference gene primer amplification, nucleated cell counts were estimated. The method was immunoSEQ multiplex PCR; TCRdb's version includes in-frame clones alone and lacks a portion of them. The D gene and trimming were derived from the DNA, and the V and J assignments and clone size from that table. The sample contains 380,000 or so clones, 88% of which appear only once. Participants spanned ages about 18 to 100 years and resided in about two dozen US areas. Self-reported history from a screening survey and questionnaire set each donor's cohort. This clone was detected a few times. The CDR3 has 14 amino acids. Germline CDR1 MNHEY, CDR2 SVGAGI. Between the trimmed V and J ends, which lost 0 bases and 3 bases, there was a span of 5 bases.

The V gene is TRBV6-5, the J gene TRBJ2-2; D is perhaps TRBD1 (5 bases). The receptor's source is a woman between 25 and 40 years old with acute COVID-19. Sequenced: PBMCs or T cells enriched from blood (not recorded which). Here the CDR3 DNA reads TGTGCCAGCAGTTACTCAGGGGACACCGGGGAGCTGTTTTTT. Translation gives CASSYSGDTGELFF.